The 18 T cell receptor beta chains below all came from one sample that was sequenced in a study of blood T cell repertoires in COVID-19. Using immunoSEQ multiplex PCR, the repertoire was profiled, and TCRdb retains in-frame clones only, with some absent. The sample yields approximately 130,000 clones, approximately 83% seen once. Material for sequencing was peripheral blood. The receptors come from a woman aged 50 to 60 who had recovered from COVID-19.

The CDR3 is CASSPTSGRTNEQFF. CDR3 sequence (DNA): TGCGCCAGCAGTCCGACTAGCGGGAGGACCAATGAGCAGTTCTTC. This chain joins TRBV5-1 and TRBJ2-1; TRBD2 aligns across 13 bases. Germline CDR1 SGHRS, CDR2 YFSETQ. The CDR3 sequence is 15 residues long. The V gene end was trimmed by 5 bases and the J gene end by 6 bases; junction bases not matched to a gene: 5. Filled out from reference TRBV5-1 and TRBJ2-1, the complete variable domain reads KAGVTQTPRYLIKTRGQQVTLSCSPISGHRSVSWYQQTPGQGLQFLFEYFSETQRNKGNFPGRFSGRQFSNSRSEMNVSTLELGDSALYLCASSPTSGRTNEQFFGPGTRLTVL.

V usage is TRBV14 and J usage is TRBJ1-1; 10 bases agree with TRBD1. The germline CDR1 and CDR2 sequences are SGHDN and FVKESK. J lost 1 base, V lost 4 bases, and 15 bases had no gene match. This CDR3 region has 19 residues. The CDR3 spells CASSPTRRQGAFSNTEAFF. The CDR3 DNA follows: TGTGCCAGCAGCCCCACAAGAAGACAGGGGGCCTTTTCGAACACTGAAGCTTTCTTT.

This chain links TRBV29-1 with TRBJ2-3; 8 bases match TRBD1. CDR1 and CDR2 from the germline V gene are SQVTM and ANQGSEA. Trimming cost V 8 bases and J 4 bases; bases outside gene matches: 11. The CDR3 contains 14 residues. CDR3 protein: CSTRTGRSADTQYF. In DNA, the CDR3 is TGCAGCACGAGGACAGGGAGGAGCGCAGATACGCAGTATTTT.

The gene calls are TRBV5-1 and TRBJ2-3; TRBD2 matches at 12 bases. The CDR3 length is 15 residues. Germline CDR1 and CDR2: SGHRS and YFSETQ. Trimming took 4 bases from V and 7 from J; bases not matched to a gene: 7. In DNA, the CDR3 is TGCGCCAGCAGCCATGGACTAGCGGGGCCTTATACGCAGTATTTT. This codes for CASSHGLAGPYTQYF.

This clone was seen a few times. The CDR3 is CAWSLGGSRPQHF. CDR3 bases: TGTGCCTGGAGTTTGGGGGGGAGTAGGCCCCAGCATTTT. The rearrangement uses TRBV30 and TRBJ1-5; D perhaps matches TRBD1 (5 bases). V was trimmed by 2 bases and J by 9 bases, leaving 14 bases between them. Germline lookup yields CDR1 GTSNPN and CDR2 SVGIG (reference sequence). The CDR3 covers 13 residues.

This chain joins TRBV18 and TRBJ2-2, with D possibly matching TRBD1 (5 bases). The CDR3 contains 15 residues. Germline V CDR1 and CDR2: KGHSH, LQKENI. V dropped 3 bases and J dropped 1 base, with 9 bases sitting between them. The CDR3 coding sequence is TGTGCCAGCTCACCGAAAACAGGGAACACCGGGGAGCTGTTTTTT. Encoded protein: CASSPKTGNTGELFF.

This clone showed up just once. This chain uses TRBV14 with TRBJ2-7; D is unclear. V lost 3 bases to trimming and J lost 2 bases, with 11 bases between them. Per germline, CDR1 SGHDN and CDR2 FVKESK. The CDR3 extends over 14 amino acids. In nucleotides, the CDR3 is TGTGCCAGCAGCCATGGAAGACTCGCCTACGAGCAGTACTTC. It is translated as CASSHGRLAYEQYF. The full variable domain, completed using reference TRBV14 and TRBJ2-7, is EAGVTQFPSHSVIEKGQTVTLRCDPISGHDNLYWYRRVMGKEIKFLLHFVKESKQDESGMPNNRFLAERTGGTYSTLKVQPAELEDSGVYFCASSHGRLAYEQYFGPGTRLTVT.

The V and J genes are TRBV5-4 and TRBJ1-2; D remains ambiguous. Trimming shortened V by 4 bases and J by 4 bases, and 11 bases separated the two germline ends. Germline assignment: CDR1 SGHNT and CDR2 YYREEE (reference sequence). The CDR3 runs 13 residues. CDR3 amino acids: CASSPGSSYGYTF. For the CDR3, the DNA is TGTGCCAGCAGCCCCGGGAGCTCCTATGGCTACACCTTC. The entire variable domain, with the rest obtained from reference TRBV5-4 and TRBJ1-2, is as follows: ETGVTQSPTHLIKTRGQQVTLRCSSQSGHNTVSWYQQALGQGPQFIFQYYREEENGRGNFPPRFSGLQFPNYSSELNVNALELDDSALYLCASSPGSSYGYTFGSGTRLTVV.

This chain uses TRBV5-8 with TRBJ2-1; 8 positions match TRBD2. The CDR3 totals 19 residues. The V gene end was trimmed by 0 bases and the J gene end by 5 bases; junction bases not matched to a gene: 16. The germline V gene encodes CDR1 SGHTS and CDR2 YDEGEE. The CDR3 is CASSLGASGSWWENNEQFF. The CDR3, as DNA: TGTGCCAGCAGCTTGGGGGCTAGCGGGTCCTGGTGGGAGAACAATGAGCAGTTCTTC.

V usage is TRBV30 and J usage is TRBJ2-4; 7 positions agree with TRBD2. With 3 bases clipped from V and 8 bases from J, the junction kept 7 bases outside the gene matches. This CDR3 is 13 amino acids long. Germline loops: CDR1 GTSNPN, CDR2 SVGIG (reference sequence). The CDR3, as DNA: TGTGCCTGGAGCCCTCGAGGGAGGGACATTCAGTACTTC. Its translation is CAWSPRGRDIQYF.

The V call is TRBV7-8, the J call TRBJ1-5; possibly TRBD1 for D (5 bases). The V end was cut by 4 bases, the J end by 7 bases, with 14 bases between. CDR3 size: 14 residues. Per germline, CDR1 SGHVS and CDR2 FQNEAQ. The DNA for the CDR3 is TGTGCCAGCAGCTCCGACGGGGGGGACCAGCCCCAGCATTTT. It encodes CASSSDGGDQPQHF.

The chain recombines TRBV9 with TRBJ1-3; 8 nucleotides match TRBD1. V lost 1 base to trimming and J lost 2 bases; unmatched junction nucleotides: 2. The germline gives CDR1 SGDLS, CDR2 YYNGEE. The CDR3 has 15 amino acids. For the CDR3, the DNA is TGTGCCAGCAGCGTACAGGGGGCGACTGGAAACACCATATATTTT. Translation: CASSVQGATGNTIYF.

The chain has TRBV10-2 and TRBJ1-3; D is unclear. CDR3 length: 12 amino acids. V gave up 6 bases and J gave up 4 bases, with 7 bases separating them. From germline, CDR1 is WSHSY and CDR2 SAAADI. CDR3 in DNA: TGCGCCAGCAGAGAACAGGGAAACACCATATATTTT. It yields the protein CASREQGNTIYF.

This chain links TRBV7-8 with TRBJ1-3; D gene uncertain. This CDR3 contains 16 residues. CDR1 and CDR2 from the germline V gene are SGHVS and FQNEAQ. V gave up 2 bases and J gave up 1 base, with 12 bases separating them. The CDR3 bases are TGTGCCAGCAGCTTATTTGGCAGCAGGTCTGGAAACACCATATATTTT. Its translation: CASSLFGSRSGNTIYF.

This clone appeared a single time. This sequence joins TRBV11-2 and TRBJ1-6; no clear D gene. Germline values: CDR1 SGHAT, CDR2 FQNNGV. The CDR3 is 14 amino acids. V was cut by 4 bases and J by 5 bases, with 9 bases left in between. CDR3 coding DNA: TGTGCCAGCAGCTCCCACCCTAATAATTCACCCCTCCACTTT. Its protein product is CASSSHPNNSPLHF.

J is TRBJ2-5 and V is TRBV20-1; the D gene is possibly TRBD2 (6 bases). The CDR3 runs 17 residues. Per the germline V gene, CDR1 is DFQATT and CDR2 is SNEGSKA (reference sequence). V lost 3 bases and J lost 5, with 25 bases in between. Here the CDR3 reads CSASEGGERVVLETQYF. CDR3 DNA: TGCAGTGCTAGTGAAGGAGGGGAGCGGGTGGTTCTTGAGACCCAGTACTTC.

This clone was found once. J is TRBJ1-5 and V is TRBV12-5, with 7 bases matching TRBD1. The V gene end was trimmed by 6 bases and the J gene end by 2 bases; junction bases not matched to a gene: 10. The V gene's germline CDR1 is LGHNT and CDR2 FRNRAP. This CDR3 spans 16 amino acids. Here the CDR3 DNA reads TGTGCTAGTGGCCTCACTAACAGGGGAGGCAATCAGCCCCAGCATTTT. It is translated as CASGLTNRGGNQPQHF.

V usage is TRBV5-1 and J usage is TRBJ2-1; a weak D match, TRBD1 (5 bases). The CDR3 is made up of 12 amino acids. Trimming removed 5 bases at V and 2 bases at J, with 5 bases between. Germline loops: CDR1 SGHRS, CDR2 YFSETQ. DNA for the CDR3: TGCGCCAGCAGGGACACCTACAATGAGCAGTTCTTC. Translation: CASRDTYNEQFF.